This T cell receptor beta chain was recovered during a study of identical twins' blood T cells. Overall study findings and caveats: Shared CDR3 clonotype counts between two donors mainly tracked the product of their cloneset sizes, twins included. Each donor's most abundant TCRbeta clonotypes shared more CDR3 sequences with her twin than unrelated donors.

This clonotype turned up a few times. What it binds is unknown. At one of its ends the junction is not consistent with the germline gene, which may arise from a read error. Both ends of each TCR cDNA library bore sample-specific barcodes. One entry per CDR3 protein results from TCRdb running MiXCR on the 5' RACE reads. The sample lists fewer than 450,000 distinct CDR3 sequences, roughly 28% occurring once. Germline loops: CDR1 LGHNA, CDR2 YSLEER. The CDR3 length is 19 residues. Sequencing was carried out using PBMCs. The origin of this receptor is a woman aged 18-50 years in good health. V gene TRBV4-3 combines with J gene TRBJ1-1; TRBD1 might be the D (6 bases). The CDR3 sequence: CSSSQEALPGDYMNTEAFF. In nucleotides, the CDR3 is TGCTCCAGCAGCCAAGAAGCTTTGCCAGGGGATTACATGAACACTGAAGCTTTCTTT.